The 6 T cell receptor beta chains listed next were all sequenced from one sample in a study of shared clonotypes between healthy human individuals. Sequenced by immunoSEQ multiplex PCR; TCRdb stores in-frame clones only, minus some. The table shows approximately 2.5 million clones, with over 85% occurring only once. What was sequenced was naive CD4+ T cells sorted from blood. Specified subset: CD45RA+ positively selected. The receptors derive from a man aged 18 to 35 in good health.

V and J are TRBV6-1 and TRBJ1-5; 7 bases map to TRBD1. V shed 5 bases, J shed 6 bases, and the junction held 10 bases outside the gene matches. The CDR3 loop spans 15 amino acids. The germline V gene has CDR1 MNHNS and CDR2 SASEGT. CDR3 coding DNA: TGTGCCAGCAGTCCGGCAGGGGGATCGGGTCAGCCCCAGCATTTT. Translation: CASSPAGGSGQPQHF.

V usage is TRBV7-9 and J usage is TRBJ1-1; D perhaps matches TRBD1 (5 bases). V was shortened by 1 base and J by 4 bases, with 13 bases between the two germline ends. CDR1 SEHNR and CDR2 FQNEAQ come from the germline V gene (reference sequence). The CDR3 runs 15 residues. CDR3 in amino acids: CASSLVGPPATEAFF. CDR3 DNA: TGTGCCAGCAGCTTAGTGGGACCCCCGGCCACTGAAGCTTTCTTT. The full variable domain, completed using reference TRBV7-9 and TRBJ1-1, is DTGVSQNPRHKITKRGQNVTFRCDPISEHNRLYWYRQTLGQGPEFLTYFQNEAQLEKSRLLSDRFSAERPKGSFSTLEIQRTEQGDSAMYLCASSLVGPPATEAFFGQGTRLTVV.

The rearrangement joins TRBV6-1 to TRBJ1-6, with a possible D match to TRBD1 (6 bases). Germline V gene data show CDR1 as MNHNS and CDR2 as SASEGT. Trimming left V 6 bases short and J 8 bases short, with 11 bases between. CDR3 length: 13 amino acids. CDR3 amino acids: CASREGGDSPLHF. CDR3 bases: TGTGCCAGCAGGGAGGGGGGGGATTCACCCCTCCACTTT.

The V gene is TRBV5-1, the J gene TRBJ1-2; D gene unclear. Trimming removed 2 bases from V and 8 bases from J, with 19 bases in between. CDR3 length: 15 amino acids. In germline, CDR1 is SGHRS, CDR2 YFSETQ. CDR3 residues: CASSFAASKSEGYTF. The CDR3 nucleotides are TGCGCCAGCAGCTTTGCCGCATCAAAGTCGGAAGGCTACACCTTC. The whole variable domain, remainder taken from reference TRBV5-1 and TRBJ1-2, is KAGVTQTPRYLIKTRGQQVTLSCSPISGHRSVSWYQQTPGQGLQFLFEYFSETQRNKGNFPGRFSGRQFSNSRSEMNVSTLELGDSALYLCASSFAASKSEGYTFGSGTRLTVV.

The chain employs TRBV7-8 and TRBJ1-2; 8 nucleotides align to TRBD1. This CDR3 has 17 amino acids. Losses at the gene ends were 5 bases for V and 6 bases for J; bases not matched to a gene: 17. Germline V CDR1 and CDR2: SGHVS, FQNEAQ. CDR3 nucleotides: TGTGCCAGCAGCCCGTATCAGGGGGCAGGGGGCCTGGATGGCTACACCTTC. It is translated as CASSPYQGAGGLDGYTF.

This chain links TRBV19 with TRBJ1-2; D not resolved. CDR3 length: 15 residues. V was clipped by 5 bases and J by 1 base, with 14 bases between them. Germline loops: CDR1 LNHDA, CDR2 SQIVND (reference sequence). The CDR3: CASSLMQTVNYGYTF. CDR3 sequence (DNA): TGTGCCAGTAGTTTGATGCAGACGGTTAACTATGGCTACACCTTC.